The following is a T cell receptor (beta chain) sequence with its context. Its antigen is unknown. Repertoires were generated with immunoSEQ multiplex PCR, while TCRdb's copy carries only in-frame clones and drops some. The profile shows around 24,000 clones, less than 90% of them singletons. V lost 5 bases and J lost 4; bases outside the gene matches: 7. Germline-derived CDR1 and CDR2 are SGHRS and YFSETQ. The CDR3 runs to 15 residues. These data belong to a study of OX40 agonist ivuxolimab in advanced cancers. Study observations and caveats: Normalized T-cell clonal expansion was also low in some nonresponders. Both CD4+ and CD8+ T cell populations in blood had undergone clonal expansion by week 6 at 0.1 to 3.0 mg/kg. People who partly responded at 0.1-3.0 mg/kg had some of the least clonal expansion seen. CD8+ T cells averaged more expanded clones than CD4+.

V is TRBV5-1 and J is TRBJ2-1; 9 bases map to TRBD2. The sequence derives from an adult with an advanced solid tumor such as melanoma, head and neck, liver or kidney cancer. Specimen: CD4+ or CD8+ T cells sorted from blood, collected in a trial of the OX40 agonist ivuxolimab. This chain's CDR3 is CASSQTSGSYNEQFF. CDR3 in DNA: TGCGCCAGCAGTCAGACTAGCGGATCTTACAATGAGCAGTTCTTC.